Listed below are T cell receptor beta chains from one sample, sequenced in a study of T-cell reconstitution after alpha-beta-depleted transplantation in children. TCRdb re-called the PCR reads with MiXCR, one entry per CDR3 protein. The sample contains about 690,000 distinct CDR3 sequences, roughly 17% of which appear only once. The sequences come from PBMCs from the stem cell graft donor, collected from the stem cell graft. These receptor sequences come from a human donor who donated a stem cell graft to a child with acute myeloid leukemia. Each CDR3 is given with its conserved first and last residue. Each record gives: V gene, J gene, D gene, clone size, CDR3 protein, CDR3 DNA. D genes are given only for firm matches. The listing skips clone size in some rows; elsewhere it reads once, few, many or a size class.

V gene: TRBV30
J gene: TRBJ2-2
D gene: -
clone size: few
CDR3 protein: CAWSLGTSTGELFF
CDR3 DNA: TGTGCCTGGTCCCTCGGGACATCCACCGGGGAGCTGTTTTTT

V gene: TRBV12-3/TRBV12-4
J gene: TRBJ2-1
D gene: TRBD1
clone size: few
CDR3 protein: CASSPGQISYNEQFF
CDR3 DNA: TGTGCCAGCAGCCCGGGACAGATATCCTACAATGAGCAGTTCTTC

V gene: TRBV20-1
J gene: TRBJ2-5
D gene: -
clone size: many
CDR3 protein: CSARDLRGLEETQYF
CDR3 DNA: TGCAGTGCTAGAGACCTCCGAGGGCTTGAGGAGACCCAGTACTTC

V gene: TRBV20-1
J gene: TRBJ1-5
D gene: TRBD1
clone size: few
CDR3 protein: CSARLTTHTGTGPRTNQPQHF
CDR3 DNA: TGCAGTGCTAGACTCACCACCCACACCGGGACAGGACCGCGTACCAATCAGCCCCAGCATTTT

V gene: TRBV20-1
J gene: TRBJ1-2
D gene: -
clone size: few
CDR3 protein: CSARELEEVNYGYTF
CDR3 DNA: TGCAGTGCTAGAGAACTGGAGGAAGTTAACTATGGCTACACCTTC

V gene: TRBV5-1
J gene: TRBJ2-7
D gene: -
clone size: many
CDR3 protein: CASSLGGRGSEQYF
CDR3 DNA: TGCGCCAGCAGCTTAGGTGGCAGGGGAAGCGAGCAGTACTTC

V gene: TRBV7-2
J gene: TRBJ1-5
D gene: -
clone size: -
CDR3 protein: CASSLYAPQNNQPQHF
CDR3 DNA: TGTGCCAGCAGCTTGTACGCCCCGCAGAACAATCAGCCCCAGCATTTT

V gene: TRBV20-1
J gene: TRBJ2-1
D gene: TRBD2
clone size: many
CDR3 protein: CSAFGGGNYNEQFF
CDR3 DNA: TGCAGTGCCTTCGGGGGGGGAAACTACAATGAGCAGTTCTTC

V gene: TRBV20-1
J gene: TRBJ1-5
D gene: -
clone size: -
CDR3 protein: CSASRAGVLRQPQHF
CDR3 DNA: TGCAGTGCTAGTAGGGCAGGGGTTCTAAGGCAGCCCCAGCATTTT

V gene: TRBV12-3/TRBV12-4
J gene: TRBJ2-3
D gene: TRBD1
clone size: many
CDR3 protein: CASSLTGVTDTQYF
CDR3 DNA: TGTGCCAGCAGTTTAACAGGGGTCACAGATACGCAGTATTTT

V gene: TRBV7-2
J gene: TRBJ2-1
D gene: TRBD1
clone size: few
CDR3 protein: CASSSGQGEFNEQFF
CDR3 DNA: TGTGCCAGCAGCTCAGGACAGGGGGAGTTCAATGAGCAGTTCTTC

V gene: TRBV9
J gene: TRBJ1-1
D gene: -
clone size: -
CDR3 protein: CASSLGLRENTEAFF
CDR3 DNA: TGTGCCAGCAGCCTCGGGCTGAGGGAGAACACTGAAGCTTTCTTT

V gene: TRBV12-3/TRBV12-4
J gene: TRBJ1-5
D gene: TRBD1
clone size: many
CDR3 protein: CASSFRTGGRQPQHF
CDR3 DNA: TGTGCCAGCAGTTTCCGGACAGGGGGTAGGCAGCCCCAGCATTTT

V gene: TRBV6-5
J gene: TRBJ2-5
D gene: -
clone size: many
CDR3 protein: CASSYHVAGIETQYF
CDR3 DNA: TGTGCCAGCAGTTACCACGTGGCGGGGATTGAGACCCAGTACTTC

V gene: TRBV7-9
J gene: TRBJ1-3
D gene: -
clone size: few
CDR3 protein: CASSLPAGNGNTIYF
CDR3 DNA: TGTGCCAGCAGCCTACCCGCAGGGAACGGAAACACCATATATTTT

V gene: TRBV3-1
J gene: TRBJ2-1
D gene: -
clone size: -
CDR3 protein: CASSPYRGGRNEQFF
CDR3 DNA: TGTGCCAGCAGCCCCTACAGGGGGGGAAGGAATGAGCAGTTCTTC

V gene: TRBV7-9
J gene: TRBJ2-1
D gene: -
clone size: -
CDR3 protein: CASGGVPGNEQFF
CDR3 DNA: TGTGCCAGTGGGGGAGTACCCGGCAATGAGCAGTTCTTC

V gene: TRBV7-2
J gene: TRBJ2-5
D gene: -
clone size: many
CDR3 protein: CASSLQGETQYF
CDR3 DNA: TGTGCCAGCAGTTTGCAGGGGGAGACCCAGTACTTC

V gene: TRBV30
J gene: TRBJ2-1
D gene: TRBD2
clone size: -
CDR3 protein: CAWKAGGRNEQFF
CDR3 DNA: TGTGCCTGGAAAGCGGGGGGGCGGAATGAGCAGTTCTTC

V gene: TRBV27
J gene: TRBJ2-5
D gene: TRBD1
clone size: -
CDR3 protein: CASSVTGGIRETQYF
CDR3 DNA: TGTGCCAGCAGCGTAACAGGGGGCATACGGGAGACCCAGTACTTC

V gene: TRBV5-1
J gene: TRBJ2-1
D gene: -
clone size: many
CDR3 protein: CASSLNYGAAEFF
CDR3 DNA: TGCGCCAGCAGCTTGAATTATGGGGCAGCGGAGTTCTTC

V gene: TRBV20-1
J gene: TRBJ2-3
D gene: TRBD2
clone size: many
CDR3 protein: CSARDGRGGQDTQYF
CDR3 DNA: TGCAGTGCTAGAGATGGGCGGGGGGGCCAAGATACGCAGTATTTT

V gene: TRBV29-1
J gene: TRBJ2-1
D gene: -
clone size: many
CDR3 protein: CSVRGGGQTYNEQFF
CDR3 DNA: TGCAGCGTTAGAGGGGGGGGTCAGACCTACAATGAGCAGTTCTTC

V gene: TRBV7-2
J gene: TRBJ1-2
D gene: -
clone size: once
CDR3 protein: CASSLPPRGEGGYTF
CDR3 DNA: TGTGCCAGCAGCCTACCACCCAGAGGGGAGGGAGGCTACACCTTC

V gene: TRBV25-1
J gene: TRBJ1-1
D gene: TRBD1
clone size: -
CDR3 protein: CASSRGLGTEAFF
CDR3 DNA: TGTGCCAGCAGTAGGGGGCTTGGTACTGAAGCTTTCTTT

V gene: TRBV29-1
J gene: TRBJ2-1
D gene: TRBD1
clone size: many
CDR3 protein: CSVFDRGRLGNEQFF
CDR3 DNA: TGCAGCGTTTTCGACAGGGGGCGACTAGGTAATGAGCAGTTCTTC

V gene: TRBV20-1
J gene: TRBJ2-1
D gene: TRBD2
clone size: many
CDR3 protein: CSARVPGLAIGNEQFF
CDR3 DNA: TGCAGTGCTAGGGTTCCGGGACTAGCGATCGGCAATGAGCAGTTCTTC

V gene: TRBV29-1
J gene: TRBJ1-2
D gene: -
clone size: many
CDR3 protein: CSVDLAVEKGLLNYGYTF
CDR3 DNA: TGCAGCGTTGATCTGGCGGTCGAAAAAGGACTGCTTAACTATGGCTACACCTTC

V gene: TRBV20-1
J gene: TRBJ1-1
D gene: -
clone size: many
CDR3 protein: CSAAPTGPNTEAFF
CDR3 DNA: TGCAGTGCTGCGCCGACAGGCCCGAACACTGAAGCTTTCTTT

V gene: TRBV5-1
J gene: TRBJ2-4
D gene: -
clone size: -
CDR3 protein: CASSPGGTLAKNIQYF
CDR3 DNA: TGCGCCAGCAGCCCAGGAGGGACCTTAGCCAAAAACATTCAGTACTTC

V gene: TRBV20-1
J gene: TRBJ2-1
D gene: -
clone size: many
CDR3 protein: CSARAVNSGRSNEQFF
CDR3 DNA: TGCAGTGCTAGAGCGGTGAACAGCGGTAGGTCCAATGAGCAGTTCTTC

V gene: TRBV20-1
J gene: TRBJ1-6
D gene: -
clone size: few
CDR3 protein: CSARSRDNSPLHF
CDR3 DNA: TGCAGTGCTAGATCACGGGATAATTCACCCCTCCACTTT

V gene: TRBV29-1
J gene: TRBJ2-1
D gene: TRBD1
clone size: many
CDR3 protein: CSVQGEYEQFF
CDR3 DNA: TGCAGCGTACAGGGGGAATATGAGCAGTTCTTC

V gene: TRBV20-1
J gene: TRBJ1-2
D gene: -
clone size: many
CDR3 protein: CSARDLAQGEYGYTF
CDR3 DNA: TGCAGTGCTAGAGATCTTGCCCAAGGGGAGTATGGCTACACCTTC

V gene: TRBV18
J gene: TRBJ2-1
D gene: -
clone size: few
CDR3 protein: CASSPLVIDNEQFF
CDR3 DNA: TGTGCCAGCTCACCACTTGTCATAGACAATGAGCAGTTCTTC

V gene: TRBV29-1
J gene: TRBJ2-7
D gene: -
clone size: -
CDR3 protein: CSVLRRSLGDEQYF
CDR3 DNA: TGCAGCGTTCTAAGGAGGAGTCTTGGGGACGAGCAGTACTTC

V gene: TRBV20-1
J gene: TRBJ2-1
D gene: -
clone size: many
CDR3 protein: CSAPISPSSYNEQFF
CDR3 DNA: TGCAGTGCCCCGATCAGCCCCAGCTCCTACAATGAGCAGTTCTTC

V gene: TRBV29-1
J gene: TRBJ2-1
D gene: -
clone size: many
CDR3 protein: CSAKPHNNEQFF
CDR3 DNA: TGCAGCGCCAAACCTCATAACAATGAGCAGTTCTTC

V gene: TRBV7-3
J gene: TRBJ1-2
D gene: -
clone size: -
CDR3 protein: CASSPMQGNYGYTF
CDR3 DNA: TGTGCCAGCAGCCCCATGCAGGGGAACTATGGCTACACCTTC

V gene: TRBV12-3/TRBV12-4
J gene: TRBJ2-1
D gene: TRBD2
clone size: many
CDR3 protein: CASNGGWTRAFNEQFF
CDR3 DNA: TGTGCCAGCAACGGCGGGTGGACTAGGGCCTTCAATGAGCAGTTCTTC

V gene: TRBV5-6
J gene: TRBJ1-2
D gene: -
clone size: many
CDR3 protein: CASSLEPVSGYTF
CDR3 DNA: TGTGCCAGCAGCTTGGAACCGGTGTCGGGCTACACCTTC

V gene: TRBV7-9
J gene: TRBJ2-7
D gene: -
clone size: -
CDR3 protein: CASSPVPSYEQYF
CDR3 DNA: TGTGCCAGCAGTCCGGTACCCTCCTACGAGCAGTACTTC

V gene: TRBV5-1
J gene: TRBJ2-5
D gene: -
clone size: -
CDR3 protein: CASSLGDRQETQYF
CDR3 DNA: TGCGCCAGCAGCTTGGGCGACAGACAAGAGACCCAGTACTTC

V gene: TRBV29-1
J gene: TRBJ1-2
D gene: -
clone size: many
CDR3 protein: CSVELGEGYTF
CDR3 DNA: TGCAGCGTTGAGCTCGGGGAAGGCTACACCTTC

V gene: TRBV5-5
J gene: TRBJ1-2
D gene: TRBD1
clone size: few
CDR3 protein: CASSFGTEIYGYTF
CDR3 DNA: TGTGCCAGCAGCTTCGGGACAGAGATCTATGGCTACACCTTC

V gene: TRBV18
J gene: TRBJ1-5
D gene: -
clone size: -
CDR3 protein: CASSPRRDNNQPQHF
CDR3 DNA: TGTGCCAGCTCACCACGCCGGGACAACAATCAGCCCCAGCATTTT

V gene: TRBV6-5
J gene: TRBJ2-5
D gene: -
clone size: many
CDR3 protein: CASSYWSGETQYF
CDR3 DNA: TGTGCCAGCAGTTACTGGTCAGGAGAGACCCAGTACTTC

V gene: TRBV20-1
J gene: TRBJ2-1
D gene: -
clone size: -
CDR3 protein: CSAPPWGGGHEQFF
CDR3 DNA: TGCAGTGCTCCCCCCTGGGGGGGCGGCCATGAGCAGTTCTTC

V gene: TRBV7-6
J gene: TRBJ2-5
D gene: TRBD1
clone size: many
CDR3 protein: CASSKGPRQGETQYF
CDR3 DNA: TGTGCCAGCAGCAAGGGGCCTCGACAGGGAGAGACCCAGTACTTC

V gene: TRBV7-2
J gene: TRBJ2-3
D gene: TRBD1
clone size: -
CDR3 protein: CASSLERGQLDTQYF
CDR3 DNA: TGTGCCAGCAGCTTAGAGAGGGGACAGCTAGATACGCAGTATTTT

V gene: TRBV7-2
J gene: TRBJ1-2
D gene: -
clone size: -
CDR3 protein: CASSLGSKNYGYTF
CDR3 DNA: TGTGCCAGCAGCTTAGGGTCCAAGAACTATGGCTACACCTTC

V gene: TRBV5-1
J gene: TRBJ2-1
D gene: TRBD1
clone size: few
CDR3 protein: CASRLGRTGGVNEQFF
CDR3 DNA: TGCGCCAGCAGACTGGGTCGGACAGGGGGGGTGAATGAGCAGTTCTTC

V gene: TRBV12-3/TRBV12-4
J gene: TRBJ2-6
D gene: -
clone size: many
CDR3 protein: CASSPQEFSGANVLTF
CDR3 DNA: TGTGCCAGCAGTCCCCAGGAATTCTCTGGGGCCAACGTCCTGACTTTC

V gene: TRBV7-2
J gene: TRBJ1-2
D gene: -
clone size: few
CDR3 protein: CASSPPAGFYGYTF
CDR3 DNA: TGTGCCAGCAGCCCACCGGCGGGTTTCTATGGCTACACCTTC

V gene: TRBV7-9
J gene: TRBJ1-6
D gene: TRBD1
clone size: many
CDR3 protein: CASSTTTGATLPLHF
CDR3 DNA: TGTGCCAGCAGCACTACGACAGGGGCGACGCTGCCCCTCCACTTT

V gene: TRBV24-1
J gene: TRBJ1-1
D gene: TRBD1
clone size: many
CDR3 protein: CATMGQGDTEAFF
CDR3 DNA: TGTGCCACCATGGGACAGGGAGACACTGAAGCTTTCTTT

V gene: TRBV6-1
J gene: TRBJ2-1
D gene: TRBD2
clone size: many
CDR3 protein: CASNEVGLASDEQFF
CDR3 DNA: TGTGCCAGCAACGAAGTAGGACTAGCGTCGGATGAGCAGTTCTTC

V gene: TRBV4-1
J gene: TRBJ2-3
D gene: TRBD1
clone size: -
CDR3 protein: CASSQAGTATGDTQYF
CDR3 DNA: TGCGCCAGCAGCCAAGCCGGGACAGCCACCGGGGATACGCAGTATTTT

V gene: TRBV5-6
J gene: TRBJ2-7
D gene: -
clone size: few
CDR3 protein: CASSLARTNSYEQYF
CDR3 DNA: TGTGCCAGCAGCTTGGCCAGGACCAACTCCTACGAGCAGTACTTC